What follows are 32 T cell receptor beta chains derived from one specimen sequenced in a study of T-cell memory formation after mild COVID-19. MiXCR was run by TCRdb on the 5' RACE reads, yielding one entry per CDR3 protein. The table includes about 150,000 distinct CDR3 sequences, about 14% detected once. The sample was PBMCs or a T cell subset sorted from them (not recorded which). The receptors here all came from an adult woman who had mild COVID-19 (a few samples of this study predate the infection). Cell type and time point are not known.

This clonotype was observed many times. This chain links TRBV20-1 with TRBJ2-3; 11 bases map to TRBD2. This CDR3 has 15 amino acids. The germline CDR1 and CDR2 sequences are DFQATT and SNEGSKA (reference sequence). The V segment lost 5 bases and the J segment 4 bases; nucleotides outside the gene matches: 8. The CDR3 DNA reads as TGCAGTGCTCGCAAACTTAGCGGGAGGGCAGATACGCAGTATTTT. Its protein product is CSARKLSGRADTQYF.

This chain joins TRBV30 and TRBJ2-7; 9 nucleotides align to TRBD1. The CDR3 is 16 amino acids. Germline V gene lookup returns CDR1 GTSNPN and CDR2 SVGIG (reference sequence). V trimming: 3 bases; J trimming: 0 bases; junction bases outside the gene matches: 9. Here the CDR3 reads CAWRGPGQGYSYEQYF. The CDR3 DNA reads TGTGCCTGGAGGGGCCCGGGACAGGGTTACTCCTACGAGCAGTACTTC. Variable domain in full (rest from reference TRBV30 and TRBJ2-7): SQTIHQWPATLVQPVGSPLSLECTVEGTSNPNLYWYRQAAGRGLQLLFYSVGIGQISSEVPQNLSASRPQDRQFILSSKKLLLSDSGFYLCAWRGPGQGYSYEQYFGPGTRLTVT.

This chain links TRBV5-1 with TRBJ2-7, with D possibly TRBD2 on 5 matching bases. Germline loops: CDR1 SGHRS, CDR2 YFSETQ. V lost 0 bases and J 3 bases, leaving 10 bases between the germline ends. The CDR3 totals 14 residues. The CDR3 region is CASSLVAGVYEQYF. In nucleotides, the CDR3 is TGCGCCAGCAGCTTGGTAGCCGGGGTCTACGAGCAGTACTTC.

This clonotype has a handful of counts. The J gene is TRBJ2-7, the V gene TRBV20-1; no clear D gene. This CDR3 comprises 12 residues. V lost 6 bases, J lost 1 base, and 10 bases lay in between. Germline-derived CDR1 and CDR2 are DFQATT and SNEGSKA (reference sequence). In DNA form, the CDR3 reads TGCAGTGCCATAAGTAGTTCCTACGAGCAGTACTTC. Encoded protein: CSAISSSYEQYF.

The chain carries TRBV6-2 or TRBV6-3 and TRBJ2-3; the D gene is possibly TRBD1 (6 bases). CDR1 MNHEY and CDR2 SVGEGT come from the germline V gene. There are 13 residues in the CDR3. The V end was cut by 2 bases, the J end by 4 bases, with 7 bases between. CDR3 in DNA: TGTGCCAGCAGTTACGACAGGCCAGATACGCAGTATTTT. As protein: CASSYDRPDTQYF.

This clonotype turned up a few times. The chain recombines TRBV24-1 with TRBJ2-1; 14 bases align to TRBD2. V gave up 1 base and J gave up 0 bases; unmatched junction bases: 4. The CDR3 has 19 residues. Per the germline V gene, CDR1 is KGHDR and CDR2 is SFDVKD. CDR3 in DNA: TGTGCCACCAGTGATTTTGGACTAGCGGGAGGTAGCTCCTACAATGAGCAGTTCTTC. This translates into CATSDFGLAGGSSYNEQFF.

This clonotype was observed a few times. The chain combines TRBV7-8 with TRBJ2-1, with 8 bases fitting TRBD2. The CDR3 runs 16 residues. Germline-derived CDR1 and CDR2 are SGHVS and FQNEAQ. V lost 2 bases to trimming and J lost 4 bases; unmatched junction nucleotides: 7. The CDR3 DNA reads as TGTGCCAGCAGCTTAATGAGCGGGAGTATGTACAATGAGCAGTTCTTC. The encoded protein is CASSLMSGSMYNEQFF. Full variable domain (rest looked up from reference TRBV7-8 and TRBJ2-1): GAGVSQSPRYKVAKRGQDVALRCDPISGHVSLFWYQQALGQGPEFLTYFQNEAQLDKSGLPSDRFFAERPEGSVSTLKIQRTQQEDSAVYLCASSLMSGSMYNEQFFGPGTRLTVL.

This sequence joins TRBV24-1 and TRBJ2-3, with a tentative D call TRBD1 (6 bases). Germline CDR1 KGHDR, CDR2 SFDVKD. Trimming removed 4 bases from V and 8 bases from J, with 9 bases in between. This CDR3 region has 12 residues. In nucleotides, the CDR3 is TGTGCCACCAGTGAGGCAGGGGCTACGCAGTATTTT. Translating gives CATSEAGATQYF.

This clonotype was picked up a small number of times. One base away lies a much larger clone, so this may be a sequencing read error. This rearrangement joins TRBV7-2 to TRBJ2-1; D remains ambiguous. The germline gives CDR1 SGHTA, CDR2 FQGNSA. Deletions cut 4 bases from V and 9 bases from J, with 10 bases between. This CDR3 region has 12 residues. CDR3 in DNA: TGTGCCAGCAGCTCGGGCCCCATTGAGCAGTTCTTC. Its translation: CASSSGPIEQFF.

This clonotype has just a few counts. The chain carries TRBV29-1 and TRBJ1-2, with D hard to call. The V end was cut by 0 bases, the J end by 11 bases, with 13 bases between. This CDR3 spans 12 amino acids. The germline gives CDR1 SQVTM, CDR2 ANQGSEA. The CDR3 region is CSVEEDRPGYTF. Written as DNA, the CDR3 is TGCAGCGTTGAAGAGGACCGTCCAGGATACACCTTC.

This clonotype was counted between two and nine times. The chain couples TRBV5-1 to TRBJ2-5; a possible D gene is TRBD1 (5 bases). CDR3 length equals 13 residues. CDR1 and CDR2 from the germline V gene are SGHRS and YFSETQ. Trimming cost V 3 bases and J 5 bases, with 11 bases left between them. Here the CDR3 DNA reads TGCGCCAGCAGCTCAGGGTATGTGGAGACCCAGTACTTC. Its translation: CASSSGYVETQYF.

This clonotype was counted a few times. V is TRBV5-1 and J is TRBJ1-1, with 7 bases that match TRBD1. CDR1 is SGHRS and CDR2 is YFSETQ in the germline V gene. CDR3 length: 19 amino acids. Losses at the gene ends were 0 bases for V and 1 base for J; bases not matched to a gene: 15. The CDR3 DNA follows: TGCGCCAGCAGCTTGGACATAAACAGGGGATTCGGAACGAACACTGAAGCTTTCTTT. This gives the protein CASSLDINRGFGTNTEAFF.

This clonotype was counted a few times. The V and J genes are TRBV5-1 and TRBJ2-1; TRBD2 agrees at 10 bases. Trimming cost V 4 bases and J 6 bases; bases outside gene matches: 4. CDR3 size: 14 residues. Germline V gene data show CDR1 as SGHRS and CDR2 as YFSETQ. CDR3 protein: CASSLSSGGNEQFF. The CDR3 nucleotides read TGCGCCAGCAGCCTGTCTAGCGGGGGCAATGAGCAGTTCTTC.

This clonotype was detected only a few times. The DNA of the CDR3 is TGTGCCAGCAGCCAAGATCCACAGGGTCATGAGCAGTTCTTC. It encodes CASSQDPQGHEQFF. V usage is TRBV14 and J usage is TRBJ2-1; D perhaps matches TRBD1 (6 bases). V was cut by 0 bases and J by 8 bases, with 11 bases left in between. The CDR3 is 14 residues long. Germline assignment: CDR1 SGHDN and CDR2 FVKESK.

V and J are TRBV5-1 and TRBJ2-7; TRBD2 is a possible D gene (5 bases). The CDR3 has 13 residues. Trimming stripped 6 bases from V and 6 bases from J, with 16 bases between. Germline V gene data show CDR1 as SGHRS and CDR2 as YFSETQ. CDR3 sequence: CASTPGKPGEQYF. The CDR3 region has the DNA TGCGCCAGCACCCCGGGGAAGCCAGGCGAGCAGTACTTC.

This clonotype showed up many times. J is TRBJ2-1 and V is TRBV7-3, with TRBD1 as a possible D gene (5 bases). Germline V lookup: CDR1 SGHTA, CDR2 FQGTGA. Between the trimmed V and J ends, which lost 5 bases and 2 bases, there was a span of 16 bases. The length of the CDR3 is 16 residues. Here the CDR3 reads CASSLLGPIPYNEQFF. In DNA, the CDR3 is TGTGCCAGCAGCCTCTTGGGGCCCATCCCCTACAATGAGCAGTTCTTC.

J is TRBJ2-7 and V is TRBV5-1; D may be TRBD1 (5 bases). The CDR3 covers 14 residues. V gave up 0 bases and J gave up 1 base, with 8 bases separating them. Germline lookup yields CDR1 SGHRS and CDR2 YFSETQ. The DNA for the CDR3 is TGCGCCAGCAGCTTGGAGGGGTTATCCTACGAGCAGTACTTC. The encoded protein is CASSLEGLSYEQYF. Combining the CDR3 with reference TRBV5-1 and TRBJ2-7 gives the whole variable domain KAGVTQTPRYLIKTRGQQVTLSCSPISGHRSVSWYQQTPGQGLQFLFEYFSETQRNKGNFPGRFSGRQFSNSRSEMNVSTLELGDSALYLCASSLEGLSYEQYFGPGTRLTVT.

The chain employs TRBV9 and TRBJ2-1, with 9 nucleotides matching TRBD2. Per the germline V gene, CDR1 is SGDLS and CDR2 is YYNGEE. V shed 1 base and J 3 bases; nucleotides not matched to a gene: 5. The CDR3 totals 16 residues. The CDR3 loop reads CASSVSGTSLYNEQFF. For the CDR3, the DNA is TGTGCCAGCAGCGTATCCGGGACTAGCCTCTACAATGAGCAGTTCTTC.

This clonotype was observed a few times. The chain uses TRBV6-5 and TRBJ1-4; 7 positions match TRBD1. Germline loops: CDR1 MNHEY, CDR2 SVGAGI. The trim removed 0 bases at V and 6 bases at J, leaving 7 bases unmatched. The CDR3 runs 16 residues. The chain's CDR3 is CASSYSTGPGDEKLFF. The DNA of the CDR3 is TGTGCCAGCAGTTACTCGACAGGGCCCGGGGATGAAAAACTGTTTTTT.

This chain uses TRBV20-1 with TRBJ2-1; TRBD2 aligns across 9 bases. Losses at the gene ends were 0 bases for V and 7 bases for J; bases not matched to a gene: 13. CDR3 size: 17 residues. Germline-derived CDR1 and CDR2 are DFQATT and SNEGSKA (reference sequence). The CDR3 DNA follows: TGCAGTGCTAGAGAGCTAGCGGGACGCCCGGGAAAGAATGAGCAGTTCTTC. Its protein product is CSARELAGRPGKNEQFF.

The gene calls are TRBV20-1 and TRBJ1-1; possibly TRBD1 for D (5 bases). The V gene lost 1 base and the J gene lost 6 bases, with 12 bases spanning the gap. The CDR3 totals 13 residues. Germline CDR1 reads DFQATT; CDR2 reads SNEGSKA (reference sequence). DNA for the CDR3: TGCAGTGCTAGAGTTGGGACCCGGCCTGAAGCTTTCTTT. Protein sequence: CSARVGTRPEAFF.

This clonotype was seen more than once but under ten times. The CDR3 sequence is CASSQELAGDVSGANVLTF. In DNA form, the CDR3 reads TGCGCCAGCAGCCAAGAGTTGGCGGGAGATGTATCCGGGGCCAACGTCCTGACTTTC. J is TRBJ2-6 and V is TRBV4-3; 7 positions agree with TRBD2. V lost 0 bases to trimming and J lost 4 bases; unmatched junction nucleotides: 12. The CDR3 totals 19 residues. Germline CDR1 and CDR2: LGHNA and YSLEER.

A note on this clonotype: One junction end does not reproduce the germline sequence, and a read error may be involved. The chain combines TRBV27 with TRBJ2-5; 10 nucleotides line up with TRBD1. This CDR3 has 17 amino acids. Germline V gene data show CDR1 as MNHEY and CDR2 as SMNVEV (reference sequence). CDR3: CASSLYPVGQGEETQYF. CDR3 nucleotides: TGTGCCAGCAGCTTATACCCCGTTGGACAGGGGGAAGAGACCCAGTACTTC.

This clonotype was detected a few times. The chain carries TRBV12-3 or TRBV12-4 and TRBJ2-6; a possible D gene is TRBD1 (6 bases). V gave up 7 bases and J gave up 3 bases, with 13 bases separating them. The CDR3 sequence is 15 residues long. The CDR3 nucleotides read TGTGCCAGCACCCCAGGGGCCAGTGGGGCCAACGTCCTGACTTTC. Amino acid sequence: CASTPGASGANVLTF.

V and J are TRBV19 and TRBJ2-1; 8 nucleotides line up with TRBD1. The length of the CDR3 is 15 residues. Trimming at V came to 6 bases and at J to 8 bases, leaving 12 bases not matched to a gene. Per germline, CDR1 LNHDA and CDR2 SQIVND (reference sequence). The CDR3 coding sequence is TGTGCCAGTAGGTGGACAGGGTTGGCTTTCGATGAGCAGTTCTTC. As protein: CASRWTGLAFDEQFF.

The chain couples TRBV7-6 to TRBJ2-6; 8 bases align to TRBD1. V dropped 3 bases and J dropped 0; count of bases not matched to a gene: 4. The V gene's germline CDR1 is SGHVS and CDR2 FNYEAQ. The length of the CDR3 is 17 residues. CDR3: CASSFPDRASGANVLTF. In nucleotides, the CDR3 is TGTGCCAGCAGCTTTCCGGACAGGGCCTCTGGGGCCAACGTCCTGACTTTC.

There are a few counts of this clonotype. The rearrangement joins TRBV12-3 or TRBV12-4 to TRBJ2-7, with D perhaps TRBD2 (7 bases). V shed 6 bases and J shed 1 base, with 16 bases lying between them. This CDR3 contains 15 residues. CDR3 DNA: TGTGCCAGCAGCCTAGAGGGGGGGCCGTCCTACGAGCAGTACTTC. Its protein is CASSLEGGPSYEQYF.

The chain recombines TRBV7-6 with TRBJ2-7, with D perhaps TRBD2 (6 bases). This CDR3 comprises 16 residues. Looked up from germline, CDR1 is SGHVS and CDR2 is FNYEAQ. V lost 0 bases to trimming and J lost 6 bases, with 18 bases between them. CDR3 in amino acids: CASSLAGVADTSEQYF. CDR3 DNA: TGTGCCAGCAGCTTAGCGGGAGTAGCGGACACATCCGAGCAGTACTTC.

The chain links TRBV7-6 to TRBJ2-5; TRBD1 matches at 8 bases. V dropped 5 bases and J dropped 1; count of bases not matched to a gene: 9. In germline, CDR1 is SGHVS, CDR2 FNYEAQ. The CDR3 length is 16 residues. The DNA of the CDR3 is TGTGCCAGCAGCCGTGGCTACGGACAGGGCCAAGAGACCCAGTACTTC. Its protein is CASSRGYGQGQETQYF.

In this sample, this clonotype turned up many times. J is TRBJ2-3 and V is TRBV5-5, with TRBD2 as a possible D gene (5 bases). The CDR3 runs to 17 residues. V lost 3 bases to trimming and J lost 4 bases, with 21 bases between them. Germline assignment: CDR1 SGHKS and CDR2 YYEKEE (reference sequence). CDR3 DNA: TGTGCCAGCAGCTCCGCCACAACTAGTAATTCTCCAGATACGCAGTATTTT. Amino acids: CASSSATTSNSPDTQYF.

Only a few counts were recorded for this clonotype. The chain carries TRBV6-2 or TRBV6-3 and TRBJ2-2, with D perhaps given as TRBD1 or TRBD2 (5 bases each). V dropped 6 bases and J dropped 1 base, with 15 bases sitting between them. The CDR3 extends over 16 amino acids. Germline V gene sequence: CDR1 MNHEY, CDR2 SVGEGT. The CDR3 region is CASRPPRAGNTGELFF. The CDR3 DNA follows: TGTGCCAGCAGACCTCCCAGGGCGGGGAACACCGGGGAGCTGTTTTTT.

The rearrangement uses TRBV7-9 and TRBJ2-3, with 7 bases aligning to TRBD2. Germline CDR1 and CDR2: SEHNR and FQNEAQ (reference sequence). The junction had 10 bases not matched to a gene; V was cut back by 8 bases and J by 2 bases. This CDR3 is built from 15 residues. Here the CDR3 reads CASVHRDYTTDTQYF. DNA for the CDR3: TGTGCCAGCGTCCACCGGGACTATACCACAGATACGCAGTATTTT.